These 14 T cell receptor beta chains share one sample of origin, sequenced in a study of response to subunit inactivated influenza vaccine. TCRdb itself ran the RT-PCR reads through MiXCR, one entry per CDR3 protein. The profile shows about 500,000 distinct CDR3 sequences, over 10% of them singletons. The specimen comprised PBMCs from blood, sampled 40 to 50 days after vaccination. Receptor source: a man between 50 and 59 years old who received an inactivated influenza vaccine.

The rearrangement joins TRBV6-2 or TRBV6-3 to TRBJ2-4; D ambiguous. Germline values: CDR1 MNHEY, CDR2 SVGEGT. V lost 0 bases to trimming and J lost 9 bases, with 6 bases between them. The CDR3 totals 12 residues. In DNA, the CDR3 is TGTGCCAGCAGTTACTCAACGGGCATTCAGTACTTC. Its translation is CASSYSTGIQYF.

The rearrangement joins TRBV3-1 to TRBJ1-4, with D unresolved. This CDR3 has 16 residues. V lost 0 bases and J lost 3, with 11 bases in between. Germline loops: CDR1 LGHDT, CDR2 YNNKEL (reference sequence). The CDR3 reads CASSQERLAANEKLFF. The DNA of the CDR3 is TGTGCCAGCAGCCAAGAACGTCTTGCGGCTAATGAAAAACTGTTTTTT. Full variable domain (rest looked up from reference TRBV3-1 and TRBJ1-4): DTAVSQTPKYLVTQMGNDKSIKCEQNLGHDTMYWYKQDSKKFLKIMFSYNNKELIINETVPNRFSPKSPDKAHLNLHINSLELGDSAVYFCASSQERLAANEKLFFGSGTQLSVL.

The genes are TRBV27 and TRBJ1-2, with 8 positions matching TRBD1. The CDR3 has 15 residues. Germline loops: CDR1 MNHEY, CDR2 SMNVEV (reference sequence). Trimming at V came to 3 bases and at J to 8 bases, leaving 11 bases not matched to a gene. The CDR3 DNA reads as TGTGCCAGCAGTTTTCTAGGCCAGGGGGCGGAAGGCTACACCTTC. This encodes CASSFLGQGAEGYTF.

This clonotype was observed a few times. This sequence joins TRBV6-5 and TRBJ2-2; 9 nucleotides match TRBD1. The CDR3 runs 17 residues. Germline trimming cut 1 base from V and 0 bases from J; bases unmatched to any gene: 3. Germline CDR1 and CDR2: MNHEY and SVGAGI. DNA of the CDR3: TGTGCCAGCAGTTACTGGGGGACAGGGACGAACACCGGGGAGCTGTTTTTT. As protein: CASSYWGTGTNTGELFF.

Turning to this clonotype: A read error may produce the germline difference seen at one junction end. The chain has TRBV28 and TRBJ2-3; D is unclear. The CDR3 contains 14 residues. Germline-derived CDR1 and CDR2 are MDHEN and SYDVKM. Here the CDR3 reads CASSPPTGSDTQYF. The CDR3 DNA reads TGTGCTAGCAGTCCTCCTACGGGTTCAGATACGCAGTATTTT.

The chain combines TRBV7-2 with TRBJ2-1; 8 bases agree with TRBD2. Trimming at V came to 1 base and at J to 9 bases, leaving 11 bases not matched to a gene. CDR1 is SGHTA, CDR2 FQGNSA, per germline. CDR3 size: 16 residues. CDR3 amino acids: CASSLGGAGGRTEQFF. CDR3 sequence (DNA): TGTGCCAGCAGCTTAGGAGGGGCGGGAGGACGCACTGAGCAGTTCTTC.

This clonotype has a count of ten or more. The chain recombines TRBV6-7 with TRBJ1-5; D unclear. TRBV6-7 is an ORF; its function is uncertain. V gave up 4 bases and J gave up 2 bases, with 21 bases separating them. This CDR3 is built from 18 residues. CDR3 sequence: CASSSYSTIDGGNQPQHF. Here the CDR3 DNA reads TGTGCCAGCAGTTCCTATTCAACTATAGACGGGGGCAATCAGCCCCAGCATTTT.

The table lists this clonotype with a few counts. The chain joins TRBV12-3 or TRBV12-4 to TRBJ2-5; D tentatively fits TRBD1 or TRBD2 (6 bases each). There are 16 residues in the CDR3. The V end was cut by 3 bases, the J end by 1 base, with 15 bases between. The CDR3 sequence is CASSFGGAPSQETQYF. The CDR3 coding sequence is TGTGCCAGCAGTTTCGGGGGCGCTCCCTCCCAAGAGACCCAGTACTTC.

This clonotype was observed at least ten times. V and J are TRBV12-3 or TRBV12-4 and TRBJ2-3; no definite D call. This CDR3 is built from 16 residues. With 1 base removed from V and 3 bases from J, the gap between germline ends came to 14 bases. DNA for the CDR3: TGTGCCAGCAGTTTAGTGGTGACATCCGGGACAGATACGCAGTATTTT. It translates to CASSLVVTSGTDTQYF.

The genes are TRBV24-1 and TRBJ2-1; 10 nucleotides agree with TRBD1. Germline CDR1 and CDR2: KGHDR and SFDVKD. V shed 4 bases, J shed 3 bases, and the junction held 5 bases outside the gene matches. CDR3 size: 16 residues. This CDR3 is CATSEAGTGDYNEQFF. The DNA for the CDR3 is TGTGCCACCAGTGAGGCCGGGACAGGGGACTACAATGAGCAGTTCTTC.

This clonotype was observed many times. V gene TRBV7-2 combines with J gene TRBJ1-5; TRBD1 agrees at 9 bases. J gave up 1 base and V 0 bases, and 1 base lay outside the gene matches. Germline-derived CDR1 and CDR2 are SGHTA and FQGNSA. The CDR3 has 16 amino acids. The chain's CDR3 is CASSLAGQGSNQPQHF. DNA for the CDR3: TGTGCCAGCAGCTTAGCGGGACAGGGCAGCAATCAGCCCCAGCATTTT.

There are a few counts of this clonotype. The rearrangement links TRBV7-8 to TRBJ1-5, with TRBD1 as a possible D gene (5 bases). This CDR3 spans 15 amino acids. V lost 6 bases and J lost 9, with 21 bases in between. Per the germline V gene, CDR1 is SGHVS and CDR2 is FQNEAQ. The CDR3 here is CASRQNRGTAGPQHF. In DNA form, the CDR3 reads TGTGCCAGCAGACAAAATCGCGGGACGGCGGGGCCCCAGCATTTT.

The chain is built from TRBV5-1 and TRBJ1-4; D is unclear. V gave up 4 bases and J gave up 6 bases, with 13 bases separating them. Germline V lookup: CDR1 SGHRS, CDR2 YFSETQ. The CDR3 loop spans 14 amino acids. CDR3 sequence (DNA): TGCGCCAGCAGCGGTCTGGGGATGGATGAAAAACTGTTTTTT. It is translated as CASSGLGMDEKLFF.

This clonotype was counted only a few times. This chain connects TRBV5-1 to TRBJ1-3; unclear D gene. Germline CDR1 reads SGHRS; CDR2 reads YFSETQ. V dropped 4 bases and J dropped 4 bases, with 9 bases sitting between them. This CDR3 has 13 amino acids. The CDR3 DNA follows: TGCGCCAGCAGCGGCACAGAGGGAAACACCATATATTTT. Protein product: CASSGTEGNTIYF.